Below are 21 T cell receptor beta chains sequenced from a single sample in a study. TCRdb fed the RT-PCR reads into MiXCR, producing one record per CDR3 protein. The sample holds about 700,000 distinct CDR3 sequences, 14% seen once. The sequenced sample consisted of memory CD4+ T cells from blood. The receptors originated from a female donor in good health, serving as a healthy control.

This clonotype has a handful of counts. The chain carries TRBV5-1 and TRBJ1-2; the match to TRBD1 covers 7 bases. In germline, CDR1 is SGHRS, CDR2 YFSETQ. The CDR3 length is 17 residues. V shed 0 bases and J 0 bases; nucleotides not matched to a gene: 8. The CDR3 here is CASSLGATGDANYGYTF. Written as DNA, the CDR3 is TGCGCCAGCAGCTTGGGGGCCACAGGGGACGCTAACTATGGCTACACCTTC.

The CDR3 spells CASSQAVLNQPQHF. CDR3 in DNA: TGCGCCAGCAGCCAAGCGGTTCTTAATCAGCCCCAGCATTTT. The rearrangement joins TRBV4-3 to TRBJ1-5, with D uncertain. The V end lost 1 base, the J end lost 4 bases, and 8 bases lay between the germline ends. The CDR3 loop spans 14 amino acids. In germline, CDR1 is LGHNA, CDR2 YSLEER.

The table lists this clonotype with a few counts. The V and J genes are TRBV10-3 and TRBJ1-2, with 10 bases that match TRBD1. V dropped 6 bases and J dropped 4; count of bases not matched to a gene: 8. CDR3 length: 15 amino acids. Germline lookup yields CDR1 ENHRY and CDR2 SYGVKD. This CDR3 is CAIRDDGTGVYGYTF. CDR3 in DNA: TGTGCCATCAGGGATGACGGGACAGGGGTCTATGGCTACACCTTC.

The rearrangement joins TRBV18 to TRBJ2-7; 7 bases align to TRBD1. CDR3 length: 13 amino acids. V lost 5 bases, J lost 3 bases, and 4 bases stayed unmatched. The germline CDR1 and CDR2 sequences are KGHSH and LQKENI. The CDR3 bases are TGTGCCAGCTCAGGGGACAGTTACTACGAGCAGTACTTC. This gives the protein CASSGDSYYEQYF.

This rearrangement joins TRBV20-1 to TRBJ1-1; D may be TRBD1 (5 bases). Trimming shortened V by 6 bases and J by 7 bases, and 15 bases separated the two germline ends. In germline, CDR1 is DFQATT, CDR2 SNEGSKA (reference sequence). This CDR3 region has 12 residues. CDR3 nucleotides: TGCAGTGCCATGGGTGGGGGGATTGAAGCTTTCTTT. It specifies CSAMGGGIEAFF.

The CDR3 sequence is CASSYDTVNTEAFF. CDR3 coding DNA: TGTGCCAGCAGCTATGACACAGTGAACACTGAAGCTTTCTTT. The gene calls are TRBV7-2 and TRBJ1-1; D ambiguous. The CDR3 contains 14 residues. V lost 4 bases, J lost 0 bases, and 9 bases lay in between. Germline assignment: CDR1 SGHTA and CDR2 FQGNSA.

This chain connects TRBV27 to TRBJ1-2, with unresolved D. V was trimmed by 3 bases and J by 7 bases, leaving 9 bases between them. The CDR3 contains 12 residues. The V gene's germline CDR1 is MNHEY and CDR2 SMNVEV (reference sequence). The CDR3 reads CASSFRESGYTF. For the CDR3, the DNA is TGTGCCAGCAGTTTTAGGGAGAGTGGCTACACCTTC.

In its sample, this clonotype was seen a few times. This chain links TRBV15 with TRBJ1-4, with D uncertain. CDR3 length: 15 amino acids. Trimming stripped 3 bases from V and 8 bases from J, with 16 bases between. Germline CDR1 LNHNV, CDR2 YYDKDF (reference sequence). The CDR3 bases are TGTGCCACCAGCAGGCGGTCGGGAATTCTGGAAAAACTGTTTTTT. Protein: CATSRRSGILEKLFF.

J is TRBJ2-7 and V is TRBV28, with TRBD2 matching over 7 bases. The CDR3 totals 13 residues. Germline V gives CDR1 MDHEN, CDR2 SYDVKM. V dropped 2 bases and J dropped 5; count of bases not matched to a gene: 3. The CDR3, as DNA: TGTGCCAGCAGTTTAATCCGGGGGGACGAGCAGTACTTC. As protein: CASSLIRGDEQYF.

This clonotype was detected many times. The V call is TRBV7-2, the J call TRBJ1-2; 7 nucleotides agree with TRBD1. CDR3 length: 13 residues. J lost 7 bases, V lost 3 bases, and 5 bases had no gene match. From germline, CDR1 is SGHTA and CDR2 FQGNSA. This CDR3 is CASSLGTASGYTF. DNA for the CDR3: TGTGCCAGCAGCTTGGGGACAGCCAGTGGCTACACCTTC.

Details on this clonotype: An end of the junction does not agree with germline; a read error may underlie this. The CDR3: CVSTLPFANTGELFF. Written as DNA, the CDR3 is TGTGTCAGCACCCTCCCCTTCGCGAACACCGGGGAGCTGTTTTTT. This chain uses TRBV6-2 or TRBV6-3 with TRBJ2-2; D remains ambiguous. The V gene's germline CDR1 is MNHEY and CDR2 SVGEGT. This CDR3 region has 15 residues.

This chain connects TRBV5-1 to TRBJ1-2; D not resolved. The CDR3 is made up of 15 amino acids. The V gene's germline CDR1 is SGHRS and CDR2 YFSETQ. V was clipped by 0 bases and J by 3 bases, with 12 bases between them. DNA of the CDR3: TGCGCCAGCAGCTTGGTGTTGGGTTCGGACTATGGCTACACCTTC. It codes for CASSLVLGSDYGYTF. The full variable domain, completed using reference TRBV5-1 and TRBJ1-2, is KAGVTQTPRYLIKTRGQQVTLSCSPISGHRSVSWYQQTPGQGLQFLFEYFSETQRNKGNFPGRFSGRQFSNSRSEMNVSTLELGDSALYLCASSLVLGSDYGYTFGSGTRLTVV.

In its sample, this clonotype was seen many times. The V call is TRBV12-3 or TRBV12-4, the J call TRBJ1-5; D is unclear. V was clipped by 3 bases and J by 7 bases, with 10 bases between them. This CDR3 contains 13 residues. CDR3: CASSFDGKQPQHF. The CDR3 DNA reads as TGTGCCAGCAGTTTCGACGGGAAGCAGCCCCAGCATTTT.

The chain has TRBV20-1 and TRBJ1-4; D not resolved. Germline V gene sequence: CDR1 DFQATT, CDR2 SNEGSKA (reference sequence). The CDR3 consists of 14 residues. Trimming removed 3 bases from V and 2 bases from J, with 10 bases in between. The CDR3, as DNA: TGCAGTGCTAGGCCCGGTGTTACTAATGAAAAACTGTTTTTT. This encodes CSARPGVTNEKLFF.

The sample holds a few counts of this clonotype. The chain has TRBV5-1 and TRBJ2-2; D might be TRBD1 or TRBD2, each matching 5 bases. Trimming removed 4 bases from V and 4 bases from J, with 23 bases in between. The CDR3 consists of 18 residues. Germline CDR1 reads SGHRS; CDR2 reads YFSETQ. The CDR3 spells CASSRQGSSSHATGELFF. CDR3 nucleotides: TGCGCCAGCAGCCGGCAGGGTTCTAGCTCCCATGCCACCGGGGAGCTGTTTTTT.

V and J are TRBV12-3 or TRBV12-4 and TRBJ1-2; no clear D. Trimming stripped 3 bases from V and 2 bases from J, with 7 bases between. The CDR3 covers 13 residues. The CDR3 DNA reads as TGTGCCAGCAGTTTTAGTGTAAACTATGGCTACACCTTC. Its protein product is CASSFSVNYGYTF.

The rearrangement uses TRBV18 and TRBJ2-3, with D perhaps assigned TRBD1 or TRBD2 (5 bases each). CDR3 length equals 15 residues. Trimming cost V 5 bases and J 1 base, with 13 bases left between them. Germline V gene lookup returns CDR1 KGHSH and CDR2 LQKENI. Here the CDR3 reads CASSTTGLGTDTQYF. CDR3 nucleotides: TGTGCCAGCTCAACTACAGGACTGGGCACAGATACGCAGTATTTT.

This clonotype was counted many times. The V call is TRBV20-1, the J call TRBJ2-7; TRBD2 matches at 11 bases. Germline V gene sequence: CDR1 DFQATT, CDR2 SNEGSKA (reference sequence). This CDR3 comprises 12 residues. V shed 5 bases, J shed 5 bases, and the junction held 2 bases outside the gene matches. The chain's CDR3 is CSAPGLADEQYF. CDR3 in DNA: TGCAGTGCTCCGGGACTAGCGGACGAGCAGTACTTC.

In its sample, this clonotype was seen a few times. V usage is TRBV5-1 and J usage is TRBJ2-7; 9 positions match TRBD2. Germline V gene lookup returns CDR1 SGHRS and CDR2 YFSETQ. The CDR3 loop spans 15 amino acids. The junction had 1 base not matched to a gene; V was cut back by 0 bases and J by 0 bases. CDR3 nucleotides: TGCGCCAGCAGCTTGGAACTAGCGGGCTCCTACGAGCAGTACTTC. Its translation: CASSLELAGSYEQYF.

CDR3 nucleotides: TGTGCCAGCAGAGTGGGGGGGAGTGACCAGTACTTC. It specifies CASRVGGSDQYF. The chain is built from TRBV3-1 and TRBJ2-5; 7 bases are shared with TRBD2. Germline V gives CDR1 LGHDT, CDR2 YNNKEL (reference sequence). This CDR3 has 12 amino acids. Trimming removed 6 bases from V and 10 bases from J; junction bases left unmatched: 8.

This clonotype was seen many times. V gene TRBV29-1 combines with J gene TRBJ2-1; a weak D match, TRBD2 (7 bases). Trimming left V 8 bases short and J 2 bases short, with 16 bases between. CDR1 and CDR2 (germline): SQVTM, ANQGSEA. The CDR3 sequence is 14 residues long. CDR3 loop: CSTLGGVPYNEQFF. The CDR3 DNA sequence: TGCAGCACTCTAGGGGGGGTCCCCTACAATGAGCAGTTCTTC.